This TCR beta chain was identified in a study of graft-versus-host responses after intestinal transplantation. Overall study context: The transplants performed in recipients were multivisceral, liver-intestinal, or isolated intestinal. Induction using anti-thymocyte globulin, followed by tacrolimus and steroids for 2 to 4 years, was given to all recipients.

Germline values: CDR1 SGHDN, CDR2 FVKESK. The CDR3 contains 12 residues. V gave up 2 bases and J gave up 6 bases, with 8 bases separating them. Data came from immunoSEQ multiplex PCR; TCRdb stores just in-frame clones and leaves some out. The repertoire has over 20,000 clones, approximately 46% of them found once; the top ten carry 0.88%. The receptor's source is a human patient who received an intestinal transplant. This chain connects TRBV14 to TRBJ2-7; no clear D gene. Sequenced material: alloreactive CD4+ T cells from a mixed lymphocyte reaction culture, taken before intestinal transplant. Subset here: CFSE-low proliferating T cells sorted from roughly six-day pre-transplant mixed lymphocyte reaction (GvH or HvG direction). The CDR3 nucleotides read TGTGCCAGCAGCCAAAGTCACATCGAGCAGTACTTC. It translates to CASSQSHIEQYF. Combining the CDR3 with reference TRBV14 and TRBJ2-7 gives the whole variable domain EAGVTQFPSHSVIEKGQTVTLRCDPISGHDNLYWYRRVMGKEIKFLLHFVKESKQDESGMPNNRFLAERTGGTYSTLKVQPAELEDSGVYFCASSQSHIEQYFGPGTRLTVT.